These 16 T cell receptor beta chains originate from one sample sequenced in a study of monozygotic twins with inflammatory bowel disease. TCRdb reworked the 5' RACE reads into one entry per CDR3 protein, no DNA. The sample's table shows about 380,000 distinct CDR3 sequences. The sample taken for sequencing was blood. The source is a human donor with ulcerative colitis or Crohn's disease, or a healthy co-twin of an affected twin (not recorded which).

V and J are TRBV7-2 and TRBJ2-2. Germline CDR1 SGHTA, CDR2 FQGNSA. This CDR3 contains 14 residues. CDR3 sequence: CASSGQNHPGELFF.

The V and J genes are TRBV12-3 or TRBV12-4 and TRBJ2-2; TCRdb's assignment of TRBD1 cannot be checked, as there is no DNA. The CDR3 has 16 amino acids. CDR3 sequence: CASSSSPAANTGELFF.

The chain is built from TRBV6-2 or TRBV6-3 and TRBJ2-5; without DNA, the TCRdb call of TRBD1 cannot be checked. The CDR3 length is 15 residues. Germline assignment: CDR1 MNHEY and CDR2 SVGEGT. The CDR3 protein is CASGLSGTPKETQYF.

The chain combines TRBV5-6 with TRBJ2-1. There are 15 residues in the CDR3. CDR1 and CDR2 from the germline V gene are SGHDT and YYEEEE. CDR3 residues: CASSSDREAYNEQFF. Supplemented by reference TRBV5-6 and TRBJ2-1, the full variable domain reads DAGVTQSPTHLIKTRGQQVTLRCSPKSGHDTVSWYQQALGQGPQFIFQYYEEEERQRGNFPDRFSGHQFPNYSSELNVNALLLGDSALYLCASSSDREAYNEQFFGPGTRLTVL.

This chain connects TRBV18 to TRBJ2-5; TCRdb's assignment of TRBD2 cannot be checked, as there is no DNA. Germline loops: CDR1 KGHSH, CDR2 LQKENI. CDR3 length: 12 residues. The CDR3 is CASSPETLHEYF. Filled out from reference TRBV18 and TRBJ2-5, the complete variable domain reads NAGVMQNPRHLVRRRGQEARLRCSPMKGHSHVYWYRQLPEEGLKFMVYLQKENIIDESGMPKERFSAEFPKEGPSILRIQQVVRGDSAAYFCASSPETLHEYFGPGTRLLVL.

The chain has TRBV5-6 and TRBJ2-5. Germline values: CDR1 SGHDT, CDR2 YYEEEE. The CDR3 loop spans 12 amino acids. The CDR3 loop is CASSVPQETQYF.

The J gene is TRBJ1-5, the V gene TRBV20-1; lacking DNA, the TRBD1 call made by TCRdb goes unchecked. CDR3 length: 13 residues. In germline, CDR1 is DFQATT, CDR2 SNEGSKA (reference sequence). CDR3 sequence reads: CSVWQGVNQPQHF.

The chain recombines TRBV12-3 or TRBV12-4 with TRBJ2-7; there is no DNA to check the TCRdb D call of TRBD2. This CDR3 region has 16 residues. The CDR3 is CASSPRLAGGSYEQYF.

The chain is built from TRBV5-1 and TRBJ1-2; TCRdb designates TRBD1, a call that cannot be tested without DNA. The CDR3 sequence is 14 residues long. Germline values: CDR1 SGHRS, CDR2 YFSETQ. CDR3 residues: CASSPGQGSYGYTF.

This chain connects TRBV29-1 to TRBJ1-2; there is no DNA to check the TCRdb D call of TRBD1. Germline values: CDR1 SQVTM, CDR2 ANQGSEA. The CDR3 has 13 residues. The CDR3: CSVWTGGVYGYTF.

The J gene is TRBJ2-7, the V gene TRBV4-1; TCRdb picks TRBD1, but there is no DNA to check that call. Germline values: CDR1 MGHRA, CDR2 YSYEKL. This CDR3 is built from 17 residues. This CDR3 is CASSQDGQPPYDYEQYF.

The chain is built from TRBV20-1 and TRBJ2-7. The CDR3 is made up of 14 amino acids. CDR1 and CDR2 (germline): DFQATT, SNEGSKA (reference sequence). This CDR3 reads CSARAGPSSYEQYF.

V is TRBV3-1 and J is TRBJ1-6; TCRdb's assignment of TRBD1 cannot be checked, as there is no DNA. CDR3 length: 13 residues. The germline V gene has CDR1 LGHDT and CDR2 YNNKEL (reference sequence). CDR3 sequence: CASSPDRASPLHF. The variable domain in full, completed from reference TRBV3-1 and TRBJ1-6, reads DTAVSQTPKYLVTQMGNDKSIKCEQNLGHDTMYWYKQDSKKFLKIMFSYNNKELIINETVPNRFSPKSPDKAHLNLHINSLELGDSAVYFCASSPDRASPLHFGNGTRLTVT.

The chain is built from TRBV3-1 and TRBJ2-7; TCRdb's D gene call, TRBD1, goes unchecked for lack of DNA. The germline CDR1 and CDR2 sequences are LGHDT and YNNKEL (reference sequence). This CDR3 region has 13 residues. The CDR3 is CASARGHWDEQYF.

The chain joins TRBV6-5 to TRBJ2-5; TCRdb lists TRBD2, though no DNA is available to test this call. CDR3 length equals 16 residues. The V gene's germline CDR1 is MNHEY and CDR2 SVGAGI. CDR3: CASSYSRGAVVQTQYF.

The rearrangement links TRBV6-5 to TRBJ2-7; the TCRdb call, TRBD1, lacks DNA for checking. The CDR3 has 13 residues. The germline gives CDR1 MNHEY, CDR2 SVGAGI. CDR3 loop: CASSQMSRHEQYF.